These 32 T cell receptor beta chains were sequenced from one sample in a study of low-dose radiotherapy and immunotherapy resistance in tumors. TRAV- and TRBV-specific primers were used for first-strand cDNA, which covered alpha and beta chains. The TCRs were subjected to amplification over around 19 PCR cycles employing a constant-region primer in conjunction with a V-primer adapter. TCRdb called the reads again in MiXCR, with one record for every CDR3 protein. The table lists nearly 95,000 distinct CDR3 sequences, 9% to 9.5% of them singletons. Time point here: before trial treatment. The sequencing used PBMCs, collected before treatment. Every receptor here comes from a male donor with prostate cancer.

This clonotype occurred many times. The chain recombines TRBV7-6 with TRBJ2-2, with D perhaps matching TRBD1 (6 bases). CDR3 length: 15 residues. V was pared by 5 bases and J by 2 bases, with 12 bases between. Germline V lookup: CDR1 SGHVS, CDR2 FNYEAQ. CDR3 DNA: TGTGCCAGCAGCCCACGGACAGTTAACACCGGGGAGCTGTTTTTT. It codes for CASSPRTVNTGELFF.

This clonotype was seen only a few times. V is TRBV3-1 and J is TRBJ2-3, with TRBD2 matching over 9 bases. CDR3 length: 16 residues. Germline loops: CDR1 LGHDT, CDR2 YNNKEL (reference sequence). V dropped 4 bases and J dropped 2; count of bases not matched to a gene: 7. This chain's CDR3 is CASSPIAGVDTDTQYF. CDR3 coding DNA: TGTGCCAGCAGCCCTATAGCGGGAGTGGACACAGATACGCAGTATTTT.

This clonotype was seen at least ten times. The chain couples TRBV28 to TRBJ2-7, with D tentatively TRBD1 (7 bases). The CDR3 sequence is 15 residues long. Germline V CDR1 and CDR2: MDHEN, SYDVKM. Between the trimmed V and J ends, which lost 3 bases and 1 base, there was a span of 13 bases. For the CDR3, the DNA is TGTGCCAGCAGTTTGGCGGCAGGGGGGTCCTACGAGCAGTACTTC. This codes for CASSLAAGGSYEQYF.

Note on this clonotype: One base separates it from a far larger clone, so it is likely a read error. This chain joins TRBV12-3 or TRBV12-4 and TRBJ2-1; D gene unclear. This CDR3 comprises 14 residues. Trimming cost V 5 bases and J 10 bases, with 18 bases left between them. CDR3 sequence reads: CASSLHQSSYEQFF. In nucleotides, the CDR3 is TGTGCCAGCAGTCTCCACCAGAGCTCCTACGAGCAGTTCTTC.

This clonotype was seen repeatedly, ten times or more. The J gene is TRBJ2-7, the V gene TRBV7-2, with a tentative D call TRBD2 (6 bases). From germline, CDR1 is SGHTA and CDR2 FQGNSA. The CDR3 consists of 15 residues. V shed 3 bases and J shed 3 bases, with 15 bases lying between them. The CDR3 DNA reads as TGTGCCAGCAGCTTGCAGGGAGGAGGGAACTACGAGCAGTACTTC. Its protein product is CASSLQGGGNYEQYF.

This clonotype was detected ten times or more. The chain couples TRBV6-2 or TRBV6-3 to TRBJ2-3; D tentatively reads TRBD1 or TRBD2 (5 bases each). The CDR3 extends over 15 amino acids. In germline, CDR1 is MNHEY, CDR2 SVGEGT. The V and J ends lost 5 bases and 4 bases respectively, with 16 bases between them. This CDR3 reads CASSPGTPGPDTQYF. For the CDR3, the DNA is TGTGCCAGCAGTCCCGGGACCCCGGGCCCAGATACGCAGTATTTT.

This clonotype was observed at least ten times. V usage is TRBV28 and J usage is TRBJ1-1, with D perhaps matching TRBD1 (6 bases). Trimming took off 6 bases at V and 0 bases at J, with 8 bases between the two ends. The CDR3 covers 13 residues. CDR1 and CDR2 from the germline V gene are MDHEN and SYDVKM. The CDR3 here is CASRGQMNTEAFF. The CDR3 DNA is TGTGCCAGCAGAGGACAGATGAACACTGAAGCTTTCTTT.

Ten or more counts support this clonotype. The rearrangement joins TRBV6-6 to TRBJ1-4, with TRBD1 identical over 7 bases. Germline CDR1 and CDR2: MNHNY and SVGAGI (reference sequence). J lost 5 bases, V lost 0 bases, and 3 bases had no gene match. CDR3 length: 15 amino acids. Here the CDR3 reads CASSYSTGSNEKLFF. The CDR3 DNA reads TGTGCCAGCAGTTACTCGACAGGGTCGAATGAAAAACTGTTTTTT.

A remark on this clonotype: A far larger clone is a single base away, which makes a read error likely. The V gene is TRBV20-1, the J gene TRBJ2-1; 7 bases match TRBD2. J lost 13 bases, V lost 0 bases, and 15 bases had no gene match. CDR3 length equals 15 residues. Germline values: CDR1 DFQATT, CDR2 SNEGSKA (reference sequence). CDR3 residues: CSARDPTSRKETQFF. The CDR3 DNA follows: TGCAGTGCTAGAGATCCGACTAGCAGGAAAGAGACCCAGTTCTTC.

The table lists this clonotype with many counts. This chain links TRBV3-1 with TRBJ1-1; D uncertain. Trimming shortened V by 5 bases and J by 0 bases, and 7 bases separated the two germline ends. The CDR3 has 13 amino acids. CDR1 and CDR2 (germline): LGHDT, YNNKEL (reference sequence). The CDR3 nucleotides read TGTGCCAGCAGCGGAGGGATGAACACTGAAGCTTTCTTT. This encodes CASSGGMNTEAFF.

This clonotype was detected many times. The gene calls are TRBV6-2 or TRBV6-3 and TRBJ2-7, with D perhaps given as TRBD1 or TRBD2 (5 bases each). V was pared by 7 bases and J by 2 bases, with 18 bases between. Germline CDR1 is MNHEY and CDR2 is SVGEGT. The CDR3 is 15 residues long. The CDR3 protein is CASTKSGRPPYEQYF. CDR3 DNA: TGTGCCAGCACTAAATCGGGACGTCCACCCTACGAGCAGTACTTC.

In its sample, this clonotype was seen a few times. This chain joins TRBV19 and TRBJ2-1, with D unresolved. The CDR3 is made up of 13 amino acids. Germline V CDR1 and CDR2: LNHDA, SQIVND (reference sequence). V was trimmed by 10 bases and J by 8 bases, leaving 18 bases between them. The CDR3 sequence: CATTGVALYEQFF. DNA for the CDR3: TGTGCCACCACCGGAGTAGCCCTCTATGAGCAGTTCTTC.

This clonotype was seen more than once but under ten times. A read error is possible here, since a much larger clone lies one base away. This sequence joins TRBV6-2 or TRBV6-3 and TRBJ2-1; TRBD2 is a possible D gene (5 bases). The germline gives CDR1 MNHEY, CDR2 SVGEGT. Trimming took 8 bases from V and 11 from J, leaving 13 bases between them. This CDR3 region has 11 residues. The CDR3 DNA is TGTGCCAGCGGCTACTTCGGGAAGCAGTTCTTC. Amino acids: CASGYFGKQFF.

The table lists this clonotype with many counts. This chain connects TRBV19 to TRBJ2-2; 7 positions match TRBD1. The CDR3 loop spans 15 amino acids. The germline gives CDR1 LNHDA, CDR2 SQIVND (reference sequence). Trimming cost V 6 bases and J 5 bases; bases outside gene matches: 9. The CDR3 DNA sequence: TGTGCCAGTAGAGGGACAGCTTGGTATACCGGGGAGCTGTTTTTT. It translates to CASRGTAWYTGELFF.

This clonotype appeared many times. The J gene is TRBJ2-7, the V gene TRBV2; D is unresolved. V was pared by 7 bases and J by 1 base, with 8 bases between. Per germline, CDR1 SNHLY and CDR2 FYNNEI. The length of the CDR3 is 12 residues. The DNA for the CDR3 is TGTGCCAGCAAGGGCGGATCCTACGAGCAGTACTTC. Translated: CASKGGSYEQYF. The whole variable domain, filled in from reference TRBV2 and TRBJ2-7, reads EPEVTQTPSHQVTQMGQEVILRCVPISNHLYFYWYRQILGQKVEFLVSFYNNEISEKSEIFDDQFSVERPDGSNFTLKIRSTKLEDSAMYFCASKGGSYEQYFGPGTRLTVT.

This clonotype has ten or more counts. This chain uses TRBV6-2 or TRBV6-3 with TRBJ2-1; 7 bases agree with TRBD1. J lost 2 bases, V lost 2 bases, and 3 bases had no gene match. The CDR3 covers 15 residues. CDR1 and CDR2 from the germline V gene are MNHEY and SVGEGT. This chain's CDR3 is CASSYGQGAYNEQFF. The CDR3 nucleotides are TGTGCCAGCAGTTACGGGCAGGGGGCCTACAATGAGCAGTTCTTC.

This clonotype was recorded a few times. The rearrangement joins TRBV2 to TRBJ1-1; D unresolved. The germline V gene encodes CDR1 SNHLY and CDR2 FYNNEI. This CDR3 spans 13 amino acids. With 3 bases removed from V and 3 bases from J, the gap between germline ends came to 8 bases. The CDR3 loop reads CASSEEVDTEAFF. DNA for the CDR3: TGTGCCAGCAGTGAGGAAGTTGACACTGAAGCTTTCTTT.

This clonotype has a count of ten or more. The chain combines TRBV2 with TRBJ1-5; D not certain. Germline V gene sequence: CDR1 SNHLY, CDR2 FYNNEI. CDR3 length: 12 residues. Trimming took off 6 bases at V and 9 bases at J, with 12 bases between the two ends. CDR3 loop: CASRPAGGPQHF. The CDR3 nucleotides are TGTGCCAGCAGACCGGCGGGTGGGCCCCAGCATTTT. Combining the CDR3 with reference TRBV2 and TRBJ1-5 gives the whole variable domain EPEVTQTPSHQVTQMGQEVILRCVPISNHLYFYWYRQILGQKVEFLVSFYNNEISEKSEIFDDQFSVERPDGSNFTLKIRSTKLEDSAMYFCASRPAGGPQHFGDGTRLSIL.

Remarks on this clonotype: Since a far larger clone is one base different, this is likely a read error. The chain employs TRBV6-6 and TRBJ2-1, with D perhaps matching TRBD1 (6 bases). V lost 4 bases and J lost 10, with 14 bases in between. The CDR3 covers 13 residues. The germline V gene encodes CDR1 MNHNY and CDR2 SVGAGI (reference sequence). CDR3 sequence (DNA): TGTGCCAGCAGTTTGGGACAAGCCTACGAGCAGTTCTTC. The encoded protein is CASSLGQAYEQFF.

V usage is TRBV29-1 and J usage is TRBJ2-1; D call uncertain. The CDR3 is 11 amino acids. V was trimmed by 5 bases and J by 3 bases, leaving 5 bases between them. Germline values: CDR1 SQVTM, CDR2 ANQGSEA. In DNA, the CDR3 is TGCAGCGTTCGGAACTACAATGAGCAGTTCTTC. It specifies CSVRNYNEQFF.

This clonotype occurred many times. This sequence joins TRBV7-6 and TRBJ2-3; 7 bases are shared with TRBD2. The CDR3 extends over 14 amino acids. Germline-derived CDR1 and CDR2 are SGHVS and FNYEAQ. Germline trimming cut 5 bases from V and 5 bases from J; bases unmatched to any gene: 7. The CDR3 protein is CASSLSGFRDTQYF. Written as DNA, the CDR3 is TGTGCCAGCAGCCTTAGCGGGTTCCGAGATACGCAGTATTTT.

In the case of this clonotype: Relative to the germline gene, one junction end is altered; a read error may explain this. The rearrangement uses TRBV11-2 and TRBJ2-3; 10 nucleotides match TRBD1. Germline V gives CDR1 SGHAT, CDR2 FQNNGV. The CDR3 totals 16 residues. In nucleotides, the CDR3 is TGTGCCAGCAGCTTATGGGGACAGGGGCCCGGAGATCCGCAGTATTTT. Amino acid sequence: CASSLWGQGPGDPQYF.

This clonotype showed up many times. The chain carries TRBV6-6 and TRBJ2-7; the D gene could be TRBD1 or TRBD2 (6 bases each). Trimming cost V 0 bases and J 2 bases, with 14 bases left between them. Germline V gene sequence: CDR1 MNHNY, CDR2 SVGAGI (reference sequence). The CDR3 runs to 16 residues. CDR3 loop: CASSYSDGGQTYEQYF. CDR3 nucleotides: TGTGCCAGCAGTTACTCGGACGGGGGACAAACCTACGAGCAGTACTTC.

In its sample, this clonotype was seen many times. The chain joins TRBV27 to TRBJ2-7, with D possibly TRBD1 on 5 matching bases. This CDR3 contains 13 residues. V dropped 5 bases and J dropped 1 base, with 9 bases sitting between them. Per the germline V gene, CDR1 is MNHEY and CDR2 is SMNVEV (reference sequence). Here the CDR3 reads CASSTDNSYEQYF. The CDR3 DNA sequence: TGTGCCAGCAGTACGGACAATTCCTACGAGCAGTACTTC.

This clonotype occurred many times. This CDR3 is CASSLGTALVYNEQFF. CDR3 coding DNA: TGCGCCAGCAGCTTGGGGACAGCCTTAGTATACAATGAGCAGTTCTTC. The V call is TRBV5-1, the J call TRBJ2-1; possibly TRBD1 for D (6 bases). The CDR3 spans 16 residues. V shed 0 bases and J shed 4 bases, with 14 bases lying between them. From germline, CDR1 is SGHRS and CDR2 YFSETQ.

This clonotype was counted many times. CDR3 DNA: TGTGCCACCAGCAGAGCTGCCCGAACTGAAGCTTTCTTT. Amino acid sequence: CATSRAARTEAFF. The rearrangement joins TRBV15 to TRBJ1-1, with D uncertain. The CDR3 runs to 13 residues. Trimming stripped 1 base from V and 5 bases from J, with 8 bases between. Germline CDR1 LNHNV, CDR2 YYDKDF (reference sequence).

The J gene is TRBJ1-2, the V gene TRBV28, with 10 bases identical to TRBD1. Germline lookup yields CDR1 MDHEN and CDR2 SYDVKM. This CDR3 is 14 amino acids long. With V trimmed by 6 bases and J by 0 bases, 1 base remained unmatched. The CDR3 DNA reads TGTGCCAGCAGGGGACAGGGGACTAACTATGGCTACACCTTC. This gives the protein CASRGQGTNYGYTF.

This clonotype showed up many times. The V call is TRBV29-1, the J call TRBJ1-1; 11 bases map to TRBD1. Germline-derived CDR1 and CDR2 are SQVTM and ANQGSEA. J lost 4 bases, V lost 7 bases, and 5 bases had no gene match. There are 13 residues in the CDR3. The CDR3 sequence is CSAPGQGGTEAFF. CDR3 bases: TGCAGCGCCCCGGGACAGGGGGGCACTGAAGCTTTCTTT.

Notes on this clonotype: A far bigger clonotype differs at one base, so this is likely a read error. The rearrangement joins TRBV3-1 to TRBJ2-7, with 7 positions matching TRBD1. With V trimmed by 0 bases and J by 7 bases, 9 bases remained unmatched. This CDR3 region has 15 residues. Germline V CDR1 and CDR2: LGHDT, YNNKEL (reference sequence). CDR3: CASSQDRGLRYEQYF. For the CDR3, the DNA is TGTGCCAGCAGCCAAGACAGGGGGTTGAGATATGAGCAGTACTTC.

This clonotype has at least ten counts. V usage is TRBV7-2 and J usage is TRBJ1-2; a weak D match, TRBD1 (6 bases). Germline-derived CDR1 and CDR2 are SGHTA and FQGNSA. There are 13 residues in the CDR3. V gave up 6 bases and J gave up 7 bases, with 15 bases separating them. The CDR3 loop is CASRQQGRGGYTF. The CDR3 DNA reads TGTGCCAGCAGACAACAGGGTCGGGGTGGCTACACCTTC.

In this sample, this clonotype turned up a few times. The V and J genes are TRBV12-3 or TRBV12-4 and TRBJ2-7, with 9 positions matching TRBD1. V gave up 3 bases and J gave up 2 bases; unmatched junction bases: 8. The CDR3 is 16 amino acids. In DNA form, the CDR3 reads TGTGCCAGCAGTTTTCTACCGGGACAGGGCCCCTACGAGCAGTACTTC. The encoded protein is CASSFLPGQGPYEQYF.

This clonotype was detected many times. The V gene is TRBV2, the J gene TRBJ2-5, with 8 bases aligning to TRBD1. This CDR3 has 13 amino acids. V shed 6 bases and J 4 bases; nucleotides not matched to a gene: 4. CDR1 SNHLY and CDR2 FYNNEI come from the germline V gene. CDR3 DNA: TGTGCCAGCAGGGACAGGGTGAGAGAGACCCAGTACTTC. This encodes CASRDRVRETQYF.